This T cell receptor beta chain emerged from a study of naive and memory T cell subsets. Germline CDR1 and CDR2: SGHAT and FQNNGV. Trimming cost V 1 base and J 1 base, with 11 bases left between them. The CDR3 is 16 residues long. Adult healthy volunteers gave 2.5 ml peripheral blood for whole-blood RNA. A UMI-containing oligonucleotide was joined by 3' ligation to the TCR cDNA template. Reverse transcription used DNase-treated unsorted total RNA, aiming for roughly 1 to 1,100 ng. For blood and skin samples, reverse transcription used TCR alpha and beta constant primers. Amplification of ligated cDNA took four PCR rounds with SP2 and nested alpha and beta constant primers. Each CDR3 protein is one row after TCRdb ran MiXCR on the 5' RACE reads. This sample has about 22,000 distinct CDR3 sequences, with 4% to 4.5% found just once. This clonotype was found many times.

This chain links TRBV11-2 with TRBJ1-5; D may be TRBD1 (5 bases). This TCR derives from a male donor in good health. The CDR3 here is CASSLGVGGSNQPQHF. In nucleotides, the CDR3 is TGTGCCAGCAGCTTAGGAGTGGGGGGAAGCAATCAGCCCCAGCATTTT.